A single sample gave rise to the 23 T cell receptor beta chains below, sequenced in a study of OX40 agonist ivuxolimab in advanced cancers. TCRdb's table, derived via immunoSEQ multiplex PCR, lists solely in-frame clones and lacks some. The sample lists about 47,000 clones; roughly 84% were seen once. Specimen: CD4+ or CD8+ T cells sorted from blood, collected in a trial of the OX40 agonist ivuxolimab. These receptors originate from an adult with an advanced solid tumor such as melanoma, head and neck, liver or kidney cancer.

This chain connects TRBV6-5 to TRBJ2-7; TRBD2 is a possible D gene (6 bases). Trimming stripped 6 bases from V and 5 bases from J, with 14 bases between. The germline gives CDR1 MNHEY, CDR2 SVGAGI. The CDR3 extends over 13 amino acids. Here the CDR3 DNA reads TGTGCCAGCAGCCGCCCGGGACTGGACGAGCAGTACTTC. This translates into CASSRPGLDEQYF.

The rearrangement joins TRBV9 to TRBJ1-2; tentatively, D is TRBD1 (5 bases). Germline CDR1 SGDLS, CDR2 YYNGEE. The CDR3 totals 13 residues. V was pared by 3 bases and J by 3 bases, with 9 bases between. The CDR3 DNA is TGTGCCAGCAGCGGTGGAGGGGACTATGGCTACACCTTC. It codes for CASSGGGDYGYTF.

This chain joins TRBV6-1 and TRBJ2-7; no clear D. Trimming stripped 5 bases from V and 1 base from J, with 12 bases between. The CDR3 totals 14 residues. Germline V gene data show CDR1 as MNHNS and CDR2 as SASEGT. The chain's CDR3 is CASSPRKSSYEQYF. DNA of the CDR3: TGTGCCAGCAGTCCTCGGAAGAGTTCCTACGAGCAGTACTTC.

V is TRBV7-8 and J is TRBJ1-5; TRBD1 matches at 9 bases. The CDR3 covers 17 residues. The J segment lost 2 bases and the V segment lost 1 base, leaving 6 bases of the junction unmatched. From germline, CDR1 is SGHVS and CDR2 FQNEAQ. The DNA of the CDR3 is TGTGCCAGCAGCTTAGGGGACAGGGTTTACGGCAATCAGCCCCAGCATTTT. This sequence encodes CASSLGDRVYGNQPQHF.

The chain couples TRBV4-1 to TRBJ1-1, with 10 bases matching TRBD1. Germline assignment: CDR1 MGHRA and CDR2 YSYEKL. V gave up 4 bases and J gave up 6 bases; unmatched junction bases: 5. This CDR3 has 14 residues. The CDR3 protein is CASSLGQGGSEAFF. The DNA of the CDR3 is TGCGCCAGCAGCCTTGGACAGGGGGGATCTGAAGCTTTCTTT.

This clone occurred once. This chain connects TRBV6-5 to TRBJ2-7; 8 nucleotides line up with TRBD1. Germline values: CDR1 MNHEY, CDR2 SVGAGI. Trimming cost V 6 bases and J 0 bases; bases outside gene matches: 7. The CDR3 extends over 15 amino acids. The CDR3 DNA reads TGTGCCAGCAGCCGAGGACAGGGTAGCTCCTACGAGCAGTACTTC. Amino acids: CASSRGQGSSYEQYF.

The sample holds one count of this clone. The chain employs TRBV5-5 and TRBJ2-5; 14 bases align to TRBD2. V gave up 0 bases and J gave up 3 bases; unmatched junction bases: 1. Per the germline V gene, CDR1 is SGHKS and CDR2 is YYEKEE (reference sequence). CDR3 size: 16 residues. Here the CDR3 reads CASSLVGLAGEETQYF. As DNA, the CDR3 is TGTGCCAGCAGCTTGGTGGGACTAGCGGGGGAAGAGACCCAGTACTTC.

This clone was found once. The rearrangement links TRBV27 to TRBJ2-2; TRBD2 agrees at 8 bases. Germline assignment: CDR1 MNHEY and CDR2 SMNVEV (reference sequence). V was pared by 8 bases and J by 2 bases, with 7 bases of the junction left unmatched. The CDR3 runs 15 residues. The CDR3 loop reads CASAIIAGNTGELFF. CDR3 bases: TGTGCCAGCGCCATAATAGCGGGAAACACCGGGGAGCTGTTTTTT.

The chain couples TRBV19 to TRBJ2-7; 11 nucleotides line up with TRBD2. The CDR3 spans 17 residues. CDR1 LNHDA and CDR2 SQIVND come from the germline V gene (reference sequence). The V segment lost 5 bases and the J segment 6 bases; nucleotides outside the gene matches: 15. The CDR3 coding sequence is TGTGCCAGTAGTCTCGTAGTGACTAGCGGGATTCCAAGCGAGCAGTACTTC. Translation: CASSLVVTSGIPSEQYF. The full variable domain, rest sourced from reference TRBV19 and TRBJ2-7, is DGGITQSPKYLFRKEGQNVTLSCEQNLNHDAMYWYRQDPGQGLRLIYYSQIVNDFQKGDIAEGYSVSREKKESFPLTVTSAQKNPTAFYLCASSLVVTSGIPSEQYFGPGTRLTVT.

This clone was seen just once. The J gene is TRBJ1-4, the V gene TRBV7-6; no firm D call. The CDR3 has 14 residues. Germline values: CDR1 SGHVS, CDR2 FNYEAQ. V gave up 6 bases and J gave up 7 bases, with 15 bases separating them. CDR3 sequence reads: CASSRMLSAEKLFF. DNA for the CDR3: TGTGCCAGCAGTAGGATGCTAAGTGCTGAAAAACTGTTTTTT.

CDR3 region: CASSPRGQGAWETQYF. The CDR3, as DNA: TGTGCCAGCAGTCCCAGAGGACAGGGGGCTTGGGAGACCCAGTACTTC. This sequence joins TRBV28 and TRBJ2-5; 11 nucleotides match TRBD1. Trimming removed 5 bases from V and 5 bases from J; junction bases left unmatched: 10. Germline CDR1 reads MDHEN; CDR2 reads SYDVKM. This CDR3 spans 16 amino acids.

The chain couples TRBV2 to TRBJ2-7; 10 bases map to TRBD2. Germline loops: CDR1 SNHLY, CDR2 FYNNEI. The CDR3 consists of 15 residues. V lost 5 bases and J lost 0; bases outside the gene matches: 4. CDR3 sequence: CASSRGTSVSYEQYF. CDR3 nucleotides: TGTGCCAGCAGTCGGGGGACTAGCGTCTCCTACGAGCAGTACTTC. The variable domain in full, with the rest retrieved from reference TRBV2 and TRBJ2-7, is EPEVTQTPSHQVTQMGQEVILRCVPISNHLYFYWYRQILGQKVEFLVSFYNNEISEKSEIFDDQFSVERPDGSNFTLKIRSTKLEDSAMYFCASSRGTSVSYEQYFGPGTRLTVT.

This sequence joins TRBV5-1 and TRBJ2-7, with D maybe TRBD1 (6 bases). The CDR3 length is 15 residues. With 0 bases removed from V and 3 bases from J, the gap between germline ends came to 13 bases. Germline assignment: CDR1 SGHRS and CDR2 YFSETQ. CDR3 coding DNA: TGCGCCAGCAGCTTGGAGTGGACAGCGTTCTACGAGCAGTACTTC. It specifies CASSLEWTAFYEQYF.

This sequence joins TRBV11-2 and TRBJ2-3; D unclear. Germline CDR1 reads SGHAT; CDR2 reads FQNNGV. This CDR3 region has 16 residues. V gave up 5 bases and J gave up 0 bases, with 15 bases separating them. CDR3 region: CASSPFEGRSTDTQYF. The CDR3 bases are TGTGCCAGCAGCCCGTTCGAAGGACGGAGCACAGATACGCAGTATTTT.

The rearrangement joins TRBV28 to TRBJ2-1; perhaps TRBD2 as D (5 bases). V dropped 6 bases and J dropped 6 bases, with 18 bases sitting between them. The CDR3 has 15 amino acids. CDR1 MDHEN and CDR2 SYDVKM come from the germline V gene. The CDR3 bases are TGTGCCAGCAGGGTCAGGAGCGGTGCCTTCAATGAGCAGTTCTTC. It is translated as CASRVRSGAFNEQFF.

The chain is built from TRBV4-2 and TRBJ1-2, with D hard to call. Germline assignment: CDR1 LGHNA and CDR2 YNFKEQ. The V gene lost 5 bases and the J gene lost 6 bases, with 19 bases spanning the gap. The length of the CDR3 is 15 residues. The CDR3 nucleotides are TGTGCCAGCAGCTTGGTGTCCGGGGTCGAAGATGGCTACACCTTC. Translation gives CASSLVSGVEDGYTF.

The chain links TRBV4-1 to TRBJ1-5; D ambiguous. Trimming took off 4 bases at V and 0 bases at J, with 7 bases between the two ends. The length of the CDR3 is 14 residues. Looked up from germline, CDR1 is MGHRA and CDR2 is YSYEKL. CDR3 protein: CASSPARSNQPQHF. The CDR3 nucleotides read TGCGCCAGCAGCCCCGCCCGTAGCAATCAGCCCCAGCATTTT.

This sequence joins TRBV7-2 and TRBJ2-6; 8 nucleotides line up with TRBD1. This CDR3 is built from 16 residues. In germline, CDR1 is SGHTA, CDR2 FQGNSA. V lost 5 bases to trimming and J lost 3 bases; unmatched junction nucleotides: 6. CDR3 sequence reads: CASSSRGQVGANVLTF. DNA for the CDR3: TGTGCCAGCAGCAGCAGGGGGCAGGTTGGGGCCAACGTCCTGACTTTC.

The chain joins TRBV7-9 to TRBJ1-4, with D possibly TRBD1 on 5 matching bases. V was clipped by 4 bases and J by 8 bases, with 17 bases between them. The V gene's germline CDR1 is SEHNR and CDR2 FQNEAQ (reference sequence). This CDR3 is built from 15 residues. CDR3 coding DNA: TGTGCCAGCAGCTCAAATTCGGGACTGGACGAAAAACTGTTTTTT. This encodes CASSSNSGLDEKLFF.

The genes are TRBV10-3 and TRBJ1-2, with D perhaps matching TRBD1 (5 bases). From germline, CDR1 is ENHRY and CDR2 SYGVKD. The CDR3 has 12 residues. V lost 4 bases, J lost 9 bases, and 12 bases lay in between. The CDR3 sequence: CAISAQGYSYTF. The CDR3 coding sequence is TGTGCCATCAGTGCCCAGGGTTATAGCTACACCTTC.

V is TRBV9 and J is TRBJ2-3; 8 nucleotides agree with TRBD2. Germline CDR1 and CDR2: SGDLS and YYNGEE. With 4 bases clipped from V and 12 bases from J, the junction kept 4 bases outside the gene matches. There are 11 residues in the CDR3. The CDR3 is CASSRTSIQYF. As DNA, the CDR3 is TGTGCCAGCAGCCGGACTAGCATTCAGTATTTT.

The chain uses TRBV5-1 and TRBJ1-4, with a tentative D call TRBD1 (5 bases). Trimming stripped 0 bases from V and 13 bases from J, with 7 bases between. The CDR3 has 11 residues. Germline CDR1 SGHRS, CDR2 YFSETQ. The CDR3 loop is CASSLGQRLFF. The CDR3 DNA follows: TGCGCCAGCAGCTTGGGACAGAGACTGTTTTTT.

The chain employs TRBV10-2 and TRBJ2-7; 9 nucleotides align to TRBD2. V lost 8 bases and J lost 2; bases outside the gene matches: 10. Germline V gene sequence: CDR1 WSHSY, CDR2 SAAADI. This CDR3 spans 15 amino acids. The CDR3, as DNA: TGCGCCAGCCAGGGGTTGGCTAGCGGGACCTACGAGCAGTACTTC. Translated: CASQGLASGTYEQYF.